This TCR beta chain was retrieved from a study of shared clonotypes between healthy human individuals. Study as a whole: In total, the donors were a couple of women and a few men aged 18 to 49.

Study-level findings and limits: Blood was the only sampled material, and tissue repertoires likely differ. Estimated richness values were generally larger in naive subsets than in memory subsets. With a few donors compared, about 5% of naive CD4 clonotypes were shared.

TCRdb keeps only in-frame clones here, not all; method: immunoSEQ multiplex PCR. Of about 600,000 clones listed, almost 97% were seen once; the top ten hold around 0.06%. This clone appeared a single time. Its antigen is undetermined. The CDR3 length is 15 residues. With V trimmed by 3 bases and J by 2 bases, 4 bases remained unmatched. Germline lookup yields CDR1 SGHTA and CDR2 FQGNSA. Sequenced: naive CD4+ T cells sorted from blood. Sample subset: CD45RA+ positively selected. The rearrangement links TRBV7-2 to TRBJ2-3; 8 bases are a match to TRBD2. The source is a woman in her twenties or thirties in good health. This CDR3 reads CASSLIAGYTDTQYF. CDR3 sequence (DNA): TGTGCCAGCAGCTTGATAGCGGGGTACACAGATACGCAGTATTTT.